This T cell receptor (beta chain) stems from a study of shared clonotypes between healthy human individuals. Terminally differentiated effector memory CD45RA+ cells were left out of the naive CD8 fraction, which was CD45RO-negative and positively selected for CCR7. Profiling relied on immunoSEQ multiplex PCR, and the TCRdb table lists in-frame clones only, not all of them. The sample lists approximately 2,000,000 clones; 85% to 95% were seen once. V was shortened by 2 bases and J by 2 bases, with 17 bases between the two germline ends. The CDR3 spans 18 residues. CDR1 and CDR2 (germline): SGDLS, YYNGEE.

The chain links TRBV9 to TRBJ2-6, with a weak D call TRBD2 (5 bases). The clonotype was recovered from a man aged 18 to 29 in good health. Some clones in this sample may be carry-over from other donors' samples. Specimen: naive CD8+ T cells from PBMCs. The CDR3 is CASSVAVRGNTGANVLTF. CDR3 sequence (DNA): TGTGCCAGCAGCGTGGCGGTTCGGGGTAATACTGGGGCCAACGTCCTGACTTTC. The variable domain in full, with the rest retrieved from reference TRBV9 and TRBJ2-6, is DSGVTQTPKHLITATGQRVTLRCSPRSGDLSVYWYQQSLDQGLQFLIQYYNGEERAKGNILERFSAQQFPDLHSELNLSSLELGDSALYFCASSVAVRGNTGANVLTFGAGSRLTVL.